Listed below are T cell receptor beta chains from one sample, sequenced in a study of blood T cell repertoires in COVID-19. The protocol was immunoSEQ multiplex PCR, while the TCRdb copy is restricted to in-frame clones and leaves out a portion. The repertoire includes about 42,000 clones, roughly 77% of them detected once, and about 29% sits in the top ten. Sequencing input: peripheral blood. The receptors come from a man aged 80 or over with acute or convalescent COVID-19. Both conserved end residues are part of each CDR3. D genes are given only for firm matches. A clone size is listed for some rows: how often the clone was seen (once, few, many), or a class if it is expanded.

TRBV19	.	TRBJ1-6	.	CASSTYGGNSPLHF	TGTGCCAGTAGTACTTATGGCGGTAATTCACCCCTCCACTTT
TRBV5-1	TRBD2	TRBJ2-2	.	CASSPTSGTTGELFF	TGCGCCAGCAGCCCGACTAGCGGGACTACCGGGGAGCTGTTTTTT
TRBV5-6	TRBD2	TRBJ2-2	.	CASKGLARNTGELFF	TGTGCCAGCAAGGGACTAGCCCGAAACACCGGGGAGCTGTTTTTT
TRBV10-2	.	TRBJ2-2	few	CASSESISRGELFF	TGCGCCAGCAGTGAGTCTATCTCGAGGGGGGAGCTGTTTTTT
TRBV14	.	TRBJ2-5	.	CASSQGGTTKETQYF	TGTGCCAGCAGCCAAGGAGGGACAACAAAGGAGACCCAGTACTTC
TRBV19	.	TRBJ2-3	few	CASSKYVAVTDTQYF	TGTGCCAGTAGTAAGTATGTGGCGGTCACAGATACGCAGTATTTT
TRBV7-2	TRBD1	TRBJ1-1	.	CASSSVPGQGRSFF	TGTGCCAGCAGCTCCGTCCCGGGACAGGGGCGATCTTTCTTT
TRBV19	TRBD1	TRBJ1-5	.	CASSLRDRGANQPQHF	TGTGCCAGTAGTTTACGGGACAGGGGAGCCAATCAGCCCCAGCATTTT
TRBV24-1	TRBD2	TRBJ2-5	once	CATSNNDRGEETQYF	TGTGCCACCAGTAATAATGACCGGGGGGAGGAGACCCAGTACTTC
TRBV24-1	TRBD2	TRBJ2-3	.	CATRPLAGGSDTQYF	TGTGCCACCAGACCCCTAGCGGGGGGTTCAGATACGCAGTATTTT
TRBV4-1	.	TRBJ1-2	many	CASSQVAGARGYTF	TGCGCCAGCAGCCAAGTTGCGGGGGCGCGCGGCTACACCTTC
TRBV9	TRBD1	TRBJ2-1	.	CASSVGGTVNEQFF	TGTGCCAGCAGCGTAGGGGGGACAGTCAATGAGCAGTTCTTC
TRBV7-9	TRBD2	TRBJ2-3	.	CAGTGTSGSTDTQYF	TGTGCCGGGACCGGGACTAGCGGGAGCACAGATACGCAGTATTTT
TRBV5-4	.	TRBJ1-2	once	CASSLATGYGYGYTF	TGTGCCAGCAGCTTGGCAACAGGGTATGGCTATGGCTACACCTTC
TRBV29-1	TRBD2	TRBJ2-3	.	CSVGEGSTDTQYF	TGCAGCGTGGGGGAGGGAAGCACAGATACGCAGTATTTT
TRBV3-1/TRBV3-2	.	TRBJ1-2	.	CASRSGPYGYTF	TGTGCCAGCAGGTCAGGGCCCTATGGCTACACCTTC
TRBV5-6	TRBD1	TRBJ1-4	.	CASSDGTGKLFF	TGTGCCAGCAGCGACGGGACAGGAAAACTGTTTTTT
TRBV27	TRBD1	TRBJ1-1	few	CASRTGGWHTEAFF	TGTGCCAGCAGGACAGGGGGATGGCACACTGAAGCTTTCTTT
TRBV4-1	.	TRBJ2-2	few	CASRPVLGTGELFF	TGCGCCAGCAGACCCGTTCTAGGCACCGGGGAGCTGTTTTTT
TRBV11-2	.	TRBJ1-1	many	CASSLGLGENTEAFF	TGTGCCAGCAGCTTAGGGTTAGGGGAGAACACTGAAGCTTTCTTT
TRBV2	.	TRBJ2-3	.	CASSRDIWTDTQYF	TGTGCCAGCAGTCGGGACATTTGGACAGATACGCAGTATTTT
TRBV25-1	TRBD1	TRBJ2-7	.	CASTDRVNYEQYF	TGTGCCAGCACAGACAGGGTTAACTACGAGCAGTACTTC
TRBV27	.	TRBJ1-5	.	CASSLMAGSNQPQHF	TGTGCCAGCAGTTTAATGGCAGGGAGCAATCAGCCCCAGCATTTT
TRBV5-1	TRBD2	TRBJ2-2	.	CASSPLAGASGYTGELFF	TGCGCCAGCAGCCCTCTAGCGGGGGCCTCCGGGTACACCGGGGAGCTGTTTTTT
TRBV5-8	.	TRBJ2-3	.	CASSLGGIRTDTQYF	TGTGCCAGCAGCTTGGGAGGGATCAGGACAGATACGCAGTATTTT
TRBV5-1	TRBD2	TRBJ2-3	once	CVSSLGLSGGVSSTDTQYF	TGCGTCAGCAGCTTGGGTTTAAGCGGGGGGGTCTCTAGCACAGATACGCAGTATTTT
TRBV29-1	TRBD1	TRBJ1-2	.	CSVGDRGEYGYTF	TGCAGCGTTGGGGACAGGGGGGAGTATGGCTACACCTTC
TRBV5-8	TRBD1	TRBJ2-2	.	CASSLQGTYTGELFF	TGTGCCAGCAGCTTACAGGGGACCTACACCGGGGAGCTGTTTTTT
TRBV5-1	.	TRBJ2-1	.	CASSLGTEFYNEQFF	TGCGCCAGCAGCTTGGGGACAGAGTTCTACAATGAGCAGTTCTTC
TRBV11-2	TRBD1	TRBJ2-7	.	CASSSPTRQGEQYEQYF	TGTGCCAGCAGCTCCCCCACCCGACAGGGGGAGCAGTACGAGCAGTACTTC
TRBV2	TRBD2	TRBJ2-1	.	CATPGTSGTTPGSYNEQFF	TGTGCCACCCCCGGGACTAGCGGGACCACACCCGGCTCCTACAATGAGCAGTTCTTC
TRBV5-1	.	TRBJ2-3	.	CASSHEDGADTQYF	TGCGCCAGCAGCCACGAGGATGGCGCAGATACGCAGTATTTT
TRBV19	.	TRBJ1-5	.	CASSLQPNSNQPQHF	TGTGCCAGTAGTCTTCAACCTAATAGCAATCAGCCCCAGCATTTT
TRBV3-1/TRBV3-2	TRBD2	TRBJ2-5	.	CASSLAEETQYF	TGTGCCAGCAGTCTAGCGGAAGAGACCCAGTACTTC
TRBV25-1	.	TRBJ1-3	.	CASSRNREAGNTIYF	TGTGCCAGCAGCAGAAACAGGGAAGCGGGAAACACCATATATTTT
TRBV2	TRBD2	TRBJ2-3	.	CATGLAGFTDTQYF	TGTGCCACGGGACTAGCGGGTTTCACAGATACGCAGTATTTT
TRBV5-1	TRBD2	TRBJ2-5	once	CASSWSGSAGETQYF	TGCGCCAGCAGCTGGAGCGGGAGCGCGGGAGAGACCCAGTACTTC
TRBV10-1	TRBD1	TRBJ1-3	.	CASSESAGTGNGNTIYF	TGCGCCAGCAGTGAGTCGGCCGGGACAGGGAACGGAAACACCATATATTTT
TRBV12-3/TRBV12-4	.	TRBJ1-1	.	CASSLQKTEAFF	TGTGCCAGCAGTTTACAGAAGACTGAAGCTTTCTTT
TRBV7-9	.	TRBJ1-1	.	CASSLQQNTEAFF	TGTGCCAGCAGTCTTCAACAGAACACTGAAGCTTTCTTT
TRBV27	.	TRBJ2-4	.	CASSVGGPKAKNIQYF	TGTGCCAGCAGTGTCGGGGGACCGAAAGCCAAAAACATTCAGTACTTC
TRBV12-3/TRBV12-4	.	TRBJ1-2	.	CASSADRSYGYTF	TGTGCCAGCAGTGCCGACAGGAGCTATGGCTACACCTTC
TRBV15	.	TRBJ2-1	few	CATGAEDRYNEQFF	TGTGCCACCGGGGCGGAGGACAGATACAATGAGCAGTTCTTC
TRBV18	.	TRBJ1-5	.	CASSSGRGNQPQHF	TGTGCCAGCTCGTCAGGGAGGGGGAATCAGCCCCAGCATTTT
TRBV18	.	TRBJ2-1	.	CASSPSRDNQFF	TGTGCCAGCTCACCAAGCCGGGACAACCAGTTCTTC
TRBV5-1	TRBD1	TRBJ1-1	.	CASSPGQADTEAFF	TGCGCCAGCAGCCCTGGACAGGCGGACACTGAAGCTTTCTTT
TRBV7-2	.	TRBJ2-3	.	CASSLAARTDTQYF	TGTGCCAGCAGCTTAGCAGCACGCACAGATACGCAGTATTTT
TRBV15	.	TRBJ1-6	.	CATSRDRGHNSPLHF	TGTGCCACCAGCAGAGACAGGGGCCATAATTCACCCCTCCACTTT
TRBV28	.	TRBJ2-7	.	CASSSDLVPEQYF	TGTGCCAGCAGTAGTGATCTAGTTCCCGAGCAGTACTTC
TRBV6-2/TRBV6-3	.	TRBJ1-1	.	CASSRGYTEAFF	TGTGCCAGCAGTCGGGGGTACACTGAAGCTTTCTTT
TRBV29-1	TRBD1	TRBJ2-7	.	CSVGQGAEQYF	TGCAGCGTGGGACAGGGGGCCGAGCAGTACTTC
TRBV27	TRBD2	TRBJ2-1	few	CASSFRSRTRGEYNEQFF	TGTGCCAGCAGTTTTAGGTCCCGGACTAGAGGGGAATACAATGAGCAGTTCTTC
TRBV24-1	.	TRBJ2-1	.	CATSDLSFGGNNEQFF	TGTGCCACCAGTGATTTATCGTTCGGGGGAAACAATGAGCAGTTCTTC
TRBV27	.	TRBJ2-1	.	CASCRQVIPYNEQFF	TGTGCCAGCTGTAGACAGGTGATCCCCTACAATGAGCAGTTCTTC